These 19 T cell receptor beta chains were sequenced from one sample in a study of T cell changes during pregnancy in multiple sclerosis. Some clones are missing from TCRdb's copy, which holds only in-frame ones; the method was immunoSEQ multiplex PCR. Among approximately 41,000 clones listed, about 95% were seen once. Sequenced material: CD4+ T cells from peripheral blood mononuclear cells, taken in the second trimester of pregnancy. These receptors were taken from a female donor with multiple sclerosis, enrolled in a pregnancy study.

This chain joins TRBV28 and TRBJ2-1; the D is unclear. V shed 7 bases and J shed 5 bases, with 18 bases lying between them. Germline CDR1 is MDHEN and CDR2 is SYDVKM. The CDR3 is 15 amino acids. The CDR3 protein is CASTLGALGNNEQFF. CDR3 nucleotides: TGTGCCAGCACCCTAGGTGCCTTGGGTAACAATGAGCAGTTCTTC.

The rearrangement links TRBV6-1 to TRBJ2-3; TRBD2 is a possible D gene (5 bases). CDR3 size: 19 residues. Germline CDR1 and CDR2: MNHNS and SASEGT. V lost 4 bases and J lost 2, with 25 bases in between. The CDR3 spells CASSVPSFPARRITDTQYF. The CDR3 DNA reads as TGTGCCAGCAGTGTCCCCTCGTTCCCGGCCCGGAGGATCACAGATACGCAGTATTTT.

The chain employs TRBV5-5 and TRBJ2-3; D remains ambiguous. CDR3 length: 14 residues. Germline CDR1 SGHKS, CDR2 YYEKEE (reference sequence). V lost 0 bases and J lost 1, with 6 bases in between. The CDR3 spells CASSLVHRTDTQYF. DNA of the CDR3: TGTGCCAGCAGCTTGGTACACCGCACAGATACGCAGTATTTT.

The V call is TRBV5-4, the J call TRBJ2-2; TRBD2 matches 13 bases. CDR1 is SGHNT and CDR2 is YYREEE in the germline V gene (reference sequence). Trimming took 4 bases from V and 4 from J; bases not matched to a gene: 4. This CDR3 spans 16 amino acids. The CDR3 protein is CASSRTSGRGTGELFF. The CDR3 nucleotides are TGTGCCAGCAGCCGGACTAGCGGGAGAGGCACCGGGGAGCTGTTTTTT.

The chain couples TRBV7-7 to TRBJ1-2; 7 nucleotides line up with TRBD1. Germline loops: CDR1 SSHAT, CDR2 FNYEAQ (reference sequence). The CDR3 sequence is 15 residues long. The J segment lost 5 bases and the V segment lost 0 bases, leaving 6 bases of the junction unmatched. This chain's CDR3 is CASSLAGDREYGYTF. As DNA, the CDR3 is TGTGCCAGCAGCTTAGCCGGGGACAGAGAATATGGCTACACCTTC.

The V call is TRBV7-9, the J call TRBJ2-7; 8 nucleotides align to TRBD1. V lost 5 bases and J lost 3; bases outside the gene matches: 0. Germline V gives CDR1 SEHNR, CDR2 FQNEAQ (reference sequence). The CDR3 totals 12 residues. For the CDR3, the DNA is TGTGCCAGCAGCGGACAGGGCTACGAGCAGTACTTC. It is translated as CASSGQGYEQYF.

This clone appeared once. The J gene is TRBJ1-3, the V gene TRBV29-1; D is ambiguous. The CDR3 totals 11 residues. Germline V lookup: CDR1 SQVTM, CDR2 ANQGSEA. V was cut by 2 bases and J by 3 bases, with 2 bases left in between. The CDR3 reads CSVERGNTIYF. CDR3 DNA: TGCAGCGTTGAACGTGGAAACACCATATATTTT.

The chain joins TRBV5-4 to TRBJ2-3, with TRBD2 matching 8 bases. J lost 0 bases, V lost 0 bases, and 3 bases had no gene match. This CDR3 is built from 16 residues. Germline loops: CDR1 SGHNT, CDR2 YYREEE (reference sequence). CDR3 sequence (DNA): TGTGCCAGCAGCTTGGCCCCTAGCGGGAGCACAGATACGCAGTATTTT. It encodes CASSLAPSGSTDTQYF.

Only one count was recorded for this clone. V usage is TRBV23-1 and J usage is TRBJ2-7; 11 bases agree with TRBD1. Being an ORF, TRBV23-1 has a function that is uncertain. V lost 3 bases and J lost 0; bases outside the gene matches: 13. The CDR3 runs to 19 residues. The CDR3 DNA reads TGCGCCAGCAGTCATCCCGCGGGACAGGGGGTTCCCCTCTCCTACGAGCAGTACTTC. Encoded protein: CASSHPAGQGVPLSYEQYF.

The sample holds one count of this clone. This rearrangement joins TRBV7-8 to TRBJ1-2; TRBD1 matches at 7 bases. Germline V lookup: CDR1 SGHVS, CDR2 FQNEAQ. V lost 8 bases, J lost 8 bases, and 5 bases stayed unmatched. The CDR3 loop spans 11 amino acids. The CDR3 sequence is CASSGTVGYTF. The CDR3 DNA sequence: TGTGCCAGCTCCGGGACAGTCGGCTACACCTTC.

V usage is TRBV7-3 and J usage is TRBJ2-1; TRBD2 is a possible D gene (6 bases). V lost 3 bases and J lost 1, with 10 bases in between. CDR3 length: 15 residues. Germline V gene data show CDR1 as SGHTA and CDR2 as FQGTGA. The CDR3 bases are TGTGCCAGCAGCTTCGGGGGAGGTTCCTACAATGAGCAGTTCTTC. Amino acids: CASSFGGGSYNEQFF.

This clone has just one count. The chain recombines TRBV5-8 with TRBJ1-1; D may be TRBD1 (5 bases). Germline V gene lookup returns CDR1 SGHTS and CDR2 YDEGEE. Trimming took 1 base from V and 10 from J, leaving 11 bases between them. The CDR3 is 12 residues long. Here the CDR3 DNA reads TGTGCCAGCAGCTTGATCAGGGAGGTAGCTTTCTTT. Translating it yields CASSLIREVAFF.

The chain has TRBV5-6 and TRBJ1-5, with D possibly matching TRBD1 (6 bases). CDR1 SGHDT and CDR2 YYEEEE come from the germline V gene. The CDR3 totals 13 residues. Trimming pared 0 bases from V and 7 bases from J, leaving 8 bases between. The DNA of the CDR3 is TGTGCCAGCAGCTTGGCGGGACACCAGCCCCAGCATTTT. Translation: CASSLAGHQPQHF.

The CDR3 sequence: CAISTNPTSERTNEKLFF. For the CDR3, the DNA is TGTGCCATCAGTACCAACCCCACGTCCGAGAGAACTAATGAAAAACTGTTTTTT. V and J are TRBV10-3 and TRBJ1-4; D unclear. V lost 5 bases to trimming and J lost 1 base, with 20 bases between them. The CDR3 runs 18 residues. The germline gives CDR1 ENHRY, CDR2 SYGVKD.

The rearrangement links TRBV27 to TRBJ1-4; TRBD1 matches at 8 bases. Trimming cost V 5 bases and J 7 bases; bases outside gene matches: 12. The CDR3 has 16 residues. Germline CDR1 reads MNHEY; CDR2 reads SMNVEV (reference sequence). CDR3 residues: CASSPGQGAVGEKLFF. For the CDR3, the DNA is TGTGCCAGCAGTCCCGGACAGGGTGCAGTGGGTGAAAAACTGTTTTTT.

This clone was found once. The chain's CDR3 is CASTGYNEQFF. The CDR3 DNA follows: TGTGCCAGCACGGGCTACAATGAGCAGTTCTTC. The chain employs TRBV27 and TRBJ2-1, with D unclear. V lost 7 bases and J lost 3, with 4 bases in between. This CDR3 is built from 11 residues. Germline values: CDR1 MNHEY, CDR2 SMNVEV (reference sequence).

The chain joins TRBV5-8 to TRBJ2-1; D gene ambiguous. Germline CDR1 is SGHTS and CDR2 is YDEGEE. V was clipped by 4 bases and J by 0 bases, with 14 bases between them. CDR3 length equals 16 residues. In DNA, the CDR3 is TGTGCCAGCAGCCCGCCGCAGCCTAGCTCCTACAATGAGCAGTTCTTC. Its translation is CASSPPQPSSYNEQFF.

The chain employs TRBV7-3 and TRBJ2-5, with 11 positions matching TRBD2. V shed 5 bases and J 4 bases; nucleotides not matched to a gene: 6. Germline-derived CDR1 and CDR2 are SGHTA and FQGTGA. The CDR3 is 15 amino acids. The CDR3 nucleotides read TGTGCCAGCAGCCGCCAAGGGACTAGCGGAGAGACCCAGTACTTC. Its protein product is CASSRQGTSGETQYF. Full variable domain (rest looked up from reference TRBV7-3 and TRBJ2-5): GAGVSQTPSNKVTEKGKYVELRCDPISGHTALYWYRQSLGQGPEFLIYFQGTGAADDSGLPNDRFFAVRPEGSVSTLKIQRTERGDSAVYLCASSRQGTSGETQYFGPGTRLLVL.

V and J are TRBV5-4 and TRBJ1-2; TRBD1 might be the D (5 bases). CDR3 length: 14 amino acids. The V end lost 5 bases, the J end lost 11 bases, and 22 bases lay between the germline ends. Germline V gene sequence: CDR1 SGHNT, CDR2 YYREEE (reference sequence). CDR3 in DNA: TGTGCCAGCAGTGAAACCGGGACGGACTATCGGTACACCTTC. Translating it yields CASSETGTDYRYTF.